These T cell receptor beta chains were read from a single sample in a study of molecular identifiers for immune sequencing clone quantification. TCRdb reprocessed the PCR reads via MiXCR and lists one record per CDR3 protein. The sample has some 580,000 distinct CDR3 sequences; about 25% are singletons. Sequencing was carried out using naive CD8+ T cells from blood, with Jurkat cell RNA spiked in. These receptors originate from a human donor in good health. Some libraries in this study had Jurkat cell RNA spiked in. CDR3s include the opening cysteine and the closing phenylalanine or tryptophan.

j_call	cdr3_length	v_call	cdr3_aa
TRBJ1-1	14	TRBV6-2/TRBV6-3	CASSAPGPQAEAFF
TRBJ1-1	15	TRBV19	CASSIDEGRGTEAFF
TRBJ1-1	17	TRBV4-3	CASSQDRMGQKNTEAFF
TRBJ1-1	14	TRBV28	CASSSTTGNTEAFF
TRBJ2-2	15	TRBV20-1	CGARDIQGTTGELFF
TRBJ2-3	13	TRBV10-3	CAISITSTDTQYF
TRBJ2-3	16	TRBV10-3	CAISESLAGGEDTQYF
TRBJ2-7	14	TRBV9	CASSAGTLSYEQYF
TRBJ2-7	14	TRBV6-5	CASSYSNIPYEQYF
TRBJ1-5	17	TRBV7-9	CASSSNQAGRRDQPQHF
TRBJ1-1	14	TRBV12-3/TRBV12-4	CASSLPLYGAEAFF
TRBJ2-7	11	TRBV29-1	CSVELALEQYF
TRBJ1-1	16	TRBV7-2	CASSPREGWGNTEAFF
TRBJ1-1	14	TRBV7-9	CASSLVGGAAEVFF
TRBJ2-5	16	TRBV21-1	CASSKVAGTGVETQYF
TRBJ2-2	15	TRBV30	CAWSAGGVVTGELFF
TRBJ2-3	17	TRBV4-3	CASSQETSGSEPDTQYF
TRBJ2-1	15	TRBV28	CASIPAGHPYNEQFF
TRBJ1-3	15	TRBV18	CASSPPSGIGNTIYF
TRBJ2-2	17	TRBV11-3	CASSLDRDTDLPGELFF
TRBJ2-7	15	TRBV5-1	CASSPRQGAIYEQYF
TRBJ2-5	14	TRBV28	CASSLTGYHETQYF
TRBJ2-7	13	TRBV18	CASSPPEDYEQYF
TRBJ2-3	16	TRBV4-1	CASSPRGTGYTDTQYF
TRBJ2-7	16	TRBV3-1	CASSPYEPWEAYEQYF
TRBJ1-1	17	TRBV6-1	CASSEALGRLPNTEAFF
TRBJ2-7	14	TRBV12-3/TRBV12-4	CASTNDETYYERYF
TRBJ2-7	14	TRBV18	CASSPGVPPYEQYF
TRBJ1-4	14	TRBV20-1	CSARVTGRSEKLFF
TRBJ2-3	12	TRBV7-2	CASSLVRDTQYF
TRBJ1-1	13	TRBV13	CASSPITGDEAIF
TRBJ2-1	12	TRBV29-1	CSARTGRSEQFF
TRBJ2-7	14	TRBV7-6	CASSLTGGANEQYF
TRBJ1-4	13	TRBV23-1	CASGRWLGEKLFF
TRBJ2-3	15	TRBV6-2/TRBV6-3	CASSPTSAPTDTQYF
TRBJ1-5	18	TRBV6-5	CASSYVPPAGGRVQPQHF
TRBJ2-1	14	TRBV7-2	CASSVVAGASEQFF
TRBJ1-2	14	TRBV5-4	CASSLNRGEFGYTF
TRBJ1-1	15	TRBV6-4	CASSNTQGPNTEAFF
TRBJ1-5	14	TRBV7-9	CASRDEGERQPQHF
TRBJ1-2	17	TRBV27	CASRQKLNPKGHYGYTF
TRBJ2-7	13	TRBV4-2	CASSQGLIYEQYF
TRBJ2-2	15	TRBV7-6	CASSFQREYTGELFF